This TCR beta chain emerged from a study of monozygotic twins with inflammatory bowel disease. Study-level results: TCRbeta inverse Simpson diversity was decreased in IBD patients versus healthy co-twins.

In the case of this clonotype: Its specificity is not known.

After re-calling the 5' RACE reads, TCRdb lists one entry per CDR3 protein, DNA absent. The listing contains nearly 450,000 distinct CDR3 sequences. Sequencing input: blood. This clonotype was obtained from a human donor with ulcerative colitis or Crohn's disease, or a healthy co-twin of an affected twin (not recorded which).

The chain's CDR3 is CASSRDGGTEAFF. The rearrangement joins TRBV7-9 to TRBJ1-1. In germline, CDR1 is SEHNR, CDR2 FQNEAQ (reference sequence). CDR3 length: 13 amino acids.